These 10 T cell receptor beta chains were all obtained from the same sample, sequenced in a study of blood T cell repertoires in COVID-19. Clones were sequenced by immunoSEQ multiplex PCR, and TCRdb holds only the in-frame ones, with some missing. The sample has about 23,000 clones, approximately 90% seen once. Sequenced material: peripheral blood. Receptors were obtained from an elderly woman with active COVID-19.

This clone was recorded once. The rearrangement joins TRBV7-2 to TRBJ1-1; 8 bases are shared with TRBD1. Trimming at V came to 1 base and at J to 2 bases, leaving 6 bases not matched to a gene. This CDR3 region has 16 residues. Germline V CDR1 and CDR2: SGHTA, FQGNSA. The CDR3 nucleotides read TGTGCCAGCAGCTTAGAGGCAGGGGGCTTCAACACTGAAGCTTTCTTT. Its translation is CASSLEAGGFNTEAFF.

The sample holds one count of this clone. The chain employs TRBV9 and TRBJ2-6; the match to TRBD1 covers 11 bases. Germline loops: CDR1 SGDLS, CDR2 YYNGEE. The J segment lost 2 bases and the V segment lost 4 bases, leaving 11 bases of the junction unmatched. CDR3 size: 19 residues. In DNA form, the CDR3 reads TGTGCCAGCAGCAGCCGCCAGGACAGGGGGCTGACTGGGGCCAACGTCCTGACTTTC. This translates into CASSSRQDRGLTGANVLTF.

The CDR3 sequence is CASSPRGGSSYNEQFF. CDR3 in DNA: TGTGCCAGCAGCCCCCGGGGAGGGAGCTCCTACAATGAGCAGTTCTTC. This chain links TRBV7-9 with TRBJ2-1; 7 nucleotides line up with TRBD2. Germline-derived CDR1 and CDR2 are SEHNR and FQNEAQ (reference sequence). The CDR3 covers 16 residues. With V trimmed by 5 bases and J by 0 bases, 7 bases remained unmatched.

This clone was detected a few times. J is TRBJ1-5 and V is TRBV12-3 or TRBV12-4, with 9 bases aligning to TRBD1. The J segment lost 6 bases and the V segment lost 6 bases, leaving 3 bases of the junction unmatched. The CDR3 spans 13 residues. Written as DNA, the CDR3 is TGTGCCAGCAGCAGGGACAGGGCTCAGCCCCAGCATTTT. Translated, it gives CASSRDRAQPQHF.

The chain uses TRBV19 and TRBJ1-2; TRBD1 matches 8 bases. Germline-derived CDR1 and CDR2 are LNHDA and SQIVND (reference sequence). Germline trimming cut 7 bases from V and 0 bases from J; bases unmatched to any gene: 7. CDR3 length: 15 residues. The CDR3 region is CASTQGVIANYGYTF. CDR3 in DNA: TGTGCCAGTACACAGGGGGTCATAGCTAACTATGGCTACACCTTC.

V gene TRBV7-3 combines with J gene TRBJ2-5; TRBD2 might be the D (5 bases). CDR1 and CDR2 (germline): SGHTA, FQGTGA. The CDR3 length is 13 residues. Trimming took off 5 bases at V and 2 bases at J, with 9 bases between the two ends. CDR3 nucleotide sequence: TGTGCCAGCAGCCAAGGACTTCAAGAGACCCAGTACTTC. Protein product: CASSQGLQETQYF.

CDR3 sequence: CASSFVVQETQYF. The CDR3 nucleotides read TGTGCCAGCAGCTTCGTTGTTCAGGAGACCCAGTACTTC. The genes are TRBV7-2 and TRBJ2-5; D uncertain. The length of the CDR3 is 13 residues. Germline V lookup: CDR1 SGHTA, CDR2 FQGNSA. V was shortened by 3 bases and J by 5 bases, with 10 bases between the two germline ends.

The chain combines TRBV11-2 with TRBJ1-3; D is unclear. From germline, CDR1 is SGHAT and CDR2 FQNNGV. This CDR3 is built from 12 residues. The V end was cut by 5 bases, the J end by 4 bases, with 6 bases between. The CDR3 coding sequence is TGTGCCAGCAGCCAGACAGGAAACACCATATATTTT. This translates into CASSQTGNTIYF.

This chain connects TRBV27 to TRBJ2-2, with 9 bases that match TRBD1. Germline V gives CDR1 MNHEY, CDR2 SMNVEV (reference sequence). The trim removed 8 bases at V and 4 bases at J, leaving 11 bases unmatched. The CDR3 spans 16 residues. The CDR3 loop reads CASATHRGQGTGELFF. CDR3 DNA: TGTGCCAGCGCAACCCACAGGGGGCAGGGCACCGGGGAGCTGTTTTTT.

The V call is TRBV18, the J call TRBJ1-4; 7 nucleotides match TRBD1. V dropped 6 bases and J dropped 5; count of bases not matched to a gene: 6. The CDR3 spans 14 residues. Germline V gene lookup returns CDR1 KGHSH and CDR2 LQKENI. The CDR3 nucleotides are TGTGCCAGCTCGGCCGGGACAGCAAATGAAAAACTGTTTTTT. The encoded protein is CASSAGTANEKLFF. Drawing the rest from reference TRBV18 and TRBJ1-4, the complete variable domain is NAGVMQNPRHLVRRRGQEARLRCSPMKGHSHVYWYRQLPEEGLKFMVYLQKENIIDESGMPKERFSAEFPKEGPSILRIQQVVRGDSAAYFCASSAGTANEKLFFGSGTQLSVL.